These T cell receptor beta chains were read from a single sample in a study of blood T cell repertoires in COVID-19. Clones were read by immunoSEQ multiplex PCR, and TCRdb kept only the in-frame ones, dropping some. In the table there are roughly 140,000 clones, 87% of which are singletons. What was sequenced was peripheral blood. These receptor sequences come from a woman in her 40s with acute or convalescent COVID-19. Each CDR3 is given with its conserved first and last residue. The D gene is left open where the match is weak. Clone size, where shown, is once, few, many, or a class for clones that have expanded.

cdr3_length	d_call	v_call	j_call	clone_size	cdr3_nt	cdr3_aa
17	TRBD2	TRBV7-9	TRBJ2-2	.	TGTGCCAGCAGCCCCCAAAGACTAGCAATCCACTCCGGGGAGCTGTTTTTT	CASSPQRLAIHSGELFF
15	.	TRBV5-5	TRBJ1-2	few	TGTGCCAGCAGCTTGGGCCTATCGGCTAACTATGGCTACACCTTC	CASSLGLSANYGYTF
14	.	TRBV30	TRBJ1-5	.	TGTGCCTGGAGCAAAAGCCATAGCAATCAGCCCCAGCATTTT	CAWSKSHSNQPQHF
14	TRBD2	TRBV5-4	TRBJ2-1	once	TGTGCCAGCAAACCGGGACTAGAGGACAATGAGCAGTTCTTC	CASKPGLEDNEQFF
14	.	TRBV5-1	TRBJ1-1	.	TGCGCCAGCAGCCCCGGTTCTGGGGGGACTGAAGCTTTCTTT	CASSPGSGGTEAFF
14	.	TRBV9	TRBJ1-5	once	TGTGCCAGCAGCGCGTGGGGGGGGAATCAGCCCCAGCATTTT	CASSAWGGNQPQHF
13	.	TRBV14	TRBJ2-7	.	TGTGCCAGCAGCCTAGGACTCAATTACGAGCAGTACTTC	CASSLGLNYEQYF
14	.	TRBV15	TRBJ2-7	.	TGTGCCACCAGCAGAGGGACACAGGCTTACGAGCAGTACTTC	CATSRGTQAYEQYF
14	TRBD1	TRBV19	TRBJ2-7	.	TGTGCCAGTAAAAACCGGGACAGGGAATACGAGCAGTACTTC	CASKNRDREYEQYF
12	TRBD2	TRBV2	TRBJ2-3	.	TGTGCCAGCGGGGGGGACTCGCCACAGCAGTATTTT	CASGGDSPQQYF
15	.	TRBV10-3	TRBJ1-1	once	TGTGCCATCAGTGAGACCATAACAGGGATCACTGAAGCTTTCTTT	CAISETITGITEAFF
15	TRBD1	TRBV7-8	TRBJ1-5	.	TGTGCCAGCAGCTTAGGGGGACAGGGCAATCAGCCCCAGCATTTT	CASSLGGQGNQPQHF
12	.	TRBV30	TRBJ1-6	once	TGTGCCTGGAAGAACAGCCATTCACCCCTCCACTTT	CAWKNSHSPLHF
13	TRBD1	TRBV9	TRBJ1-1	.	TGTGCCAGCAGCTCCGACAGGGGGGCTGAAGCTTTCTTT	CASSSDRGAEAFF
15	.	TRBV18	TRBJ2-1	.	TGTGCCAGCTCACCACAGCGAGTCTCCTACAATGAGCAGTTCTTC	CASSPQRVSYNEQFF
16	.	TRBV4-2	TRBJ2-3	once	TGTGCCAGCAGCCCAAGCAATAGCGGACCCACAGATACGCAGTATTTT	CASSPSNSGPTDTQYF
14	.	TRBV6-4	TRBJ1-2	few	TGTGCCAGCAGTGACTCCACCGAATCGGGGGGCTACACCTTC	CASSDSTESGGYTF
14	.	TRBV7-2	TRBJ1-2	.	TGTGCCAGCAGCCCCCATAGGGAGGACTATGGCTACACCTTC	CASSPHREDYGYTF
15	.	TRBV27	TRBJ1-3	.	TGTGCCAGCATGGACGGGACATACTCTGGAAACACCATATATTTT	CASMDGTYSGNTIYF
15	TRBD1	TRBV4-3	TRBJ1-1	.	TGCGCCAGCAGCCAATTGACAGGGCCGGGCACTGAAGCTTTCTTT	CASSQLTGPGTEAFF
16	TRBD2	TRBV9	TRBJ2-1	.	TGTGCCAGCAGCGTAAGAGGGCGACTAGCGGGAGTTGAGCAGTTCTTC	CASSVRGRLAGVEQFF
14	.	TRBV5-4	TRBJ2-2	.	TGTGCCAGCAGCTCGGTAGCTCGAGAGGGGGAGCTGTTTTTT	CASSSVAREGELFF
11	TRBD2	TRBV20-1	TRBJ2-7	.	TGCAGTGCGACCCCCGGGGGGGAGCAGTACTTC	CSATPGGEQYF
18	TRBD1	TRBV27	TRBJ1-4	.	TGTGCCAGCAGTCCACCGGGACGGTTAAGGGGGCATAATGAAAAACTGTTTTTT	CASSPPGRLRGHNEKLFF
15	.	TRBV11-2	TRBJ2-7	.	TGTGCCAGCAGCTTAGTTTTTACGAGTTCCTACGAGCAGTACTTC	CASSLVFTSSYEQYF
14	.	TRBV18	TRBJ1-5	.	TGTGCCAGCTCAGACGGACAGATAAATCAGCCCCAGCATTTT	CASSDGQINQPQHF
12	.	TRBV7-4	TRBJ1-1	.	TGTGCTCACTCCTACAGGAACACTGAAGCTTTCTTT	CAHSYRNTEAFF
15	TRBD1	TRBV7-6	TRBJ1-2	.	TGTGCCAGCAGCTCTATCGGAGGTACAGGGGATGGCTACACCTTC	CASSSIGGTGDGYTF
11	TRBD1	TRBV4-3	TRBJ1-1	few	TGCGCCAGCAGCCAAGCGGGACAGGCCATCTTT	CASSQAGQAIF
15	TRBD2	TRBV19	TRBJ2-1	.	TGTGCCAGTAGTATTAGCGGGAGTTTGTACAATGAGCAGTTCTTC	CASSISGSLYNEQFF
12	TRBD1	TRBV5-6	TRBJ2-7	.	TGTGCCAGCAGCAGACAGGGCTACGAGCAGTACTTC	CASSRQGYEQYF
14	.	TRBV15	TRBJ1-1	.	TGTGCCACCTCCCTCCGGGAGGACATCGGGGGAGCTTTCTTT	CATSLREDIGGAFF
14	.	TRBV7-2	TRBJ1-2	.	TGTGCCAGCAGCTTCCTTGGACAGATCTATGGCTACACCTTC	CASSFLGQIYGYTF